This is a list of T cell receptor beta chains from one sample in a study of blood T cell repertoires in COVID-19. Assay: immunoSEQ multiplex PCR; the TCRdb copy retains only in-frame clones and omits some. The sample has about 71,000 clones; around 76% are singletons. Sequencing used peripheral blood. These receptors were collected from an elderly woman with acute or convalescent COVID-19. Each CDR3 is given with its conserved first and last residue. A D gene is named only where the DNA matches it firmly. Part of the rows lack a size; the others show once, few, many or a class for expanded clones.

clone_size j_call d_call v_call cdr3_nt cdr3_aa
NA TRBJ2-1 NA TRBV28 TGTGCCAGCAGTTTTAGGAGCGGTTGGAATGAGCAGTTCTTC CASSFRSGWNEQFF
NA TRBJ1-2 NA TRBV7-9 TGTGCCAGCAGCCCTTCTTTGCGTACTAACTATGGCTACACCTTC CASSPSLRTNYGYTF
NA TRBJ1-6 NA TRBV30 TGTGCCTGGAGTGGGGGCAGCTCCTATAATTCACCCCTCCACTTT CAWSGGSSYNSPLHF
NA TRBJ1-5 TRBD1 TRBV29-1 TGCAGCGTTCTGGTGGGACAGGGACATCAGCCCCAGCATTTT CSVLVGQGHQPQHF
many TRBJ2-7 NA TRBV10-3 TGTGCCATCGAGGATCCGGGACACAATTACGAGCAGTACTTC CAIEDPGHNYEQYF
few TRBJ2-1 TRBD2 TRBV11-2 TGTGCCAGCAGCCCAGGCGGGCTAGCGGGCCTGAATGAGCAGTTCTTC CASSPGGLAGLNEQFF
NA TRBJ1-2 NA TRBV5-6 TGTGCCAGTAGATTTGGAGGGAACTATGGCTACACCTTC CASRFGGNYGYTF
NA TRBJ1-5 NA TRBV12-3/TRBV12-4 TGTGCCAGCAGTTTGAACAGGGATCAGCCCCAGCATTTT CASSLNRDQPQHF
few TRBJ2-3 NA TRBV7-9 TGTGCCAGCAGCTTAGGTCTAGTCAGCACAGATACGCAGTATTTT CASSLGLVSTDTQYF
NA TRBJ2-5 NA TRBV5-1 TGCGCCAGCAGCTTTCCAGGCACAGAGACCCAGTACTTC CASSFPGTETQYF
NA TRBJ1-3 TRBD1 TRBV30 TGTGCCGGTACAGGGGATGGTGGAAACACCATATATTTT CAGTGDGGNTIYF
few TRBJ1-4 TRBD1 TRBV19 TGTGCCAGTAGTCCGGGGGGGACAGCTAATGAAAAACTGTTTTTT CASSPGGTANEKLFF
NA TRBJ1-1 TRBD1 TRBV4-1 TGCGCCAGCAGCCAGGCCGACAGGGTCACTGAAGCTTTCTTT CASSQADRVTEAFF
NA TRBJ1-2 TRBD1 TRBV28 TGTGCCAGCAGGACAGGGGGTAGGAATGATGGCTACACCTTC CASRTGGRNDGYTF
once TRBJ2-4 NA TRBV2 TGTGCCAGCAGTGACCCCGTCAAACAGAAAAACATTCAGTACTTC CASSDPVKQKNIQYF
NA TRBJ1-4 NA TRBV3-1/TRBV3-2 TGTGCCAGCAGCTCCGACAGAAATGAAAAACTGTTTTTT CASSSDRNEKLFF